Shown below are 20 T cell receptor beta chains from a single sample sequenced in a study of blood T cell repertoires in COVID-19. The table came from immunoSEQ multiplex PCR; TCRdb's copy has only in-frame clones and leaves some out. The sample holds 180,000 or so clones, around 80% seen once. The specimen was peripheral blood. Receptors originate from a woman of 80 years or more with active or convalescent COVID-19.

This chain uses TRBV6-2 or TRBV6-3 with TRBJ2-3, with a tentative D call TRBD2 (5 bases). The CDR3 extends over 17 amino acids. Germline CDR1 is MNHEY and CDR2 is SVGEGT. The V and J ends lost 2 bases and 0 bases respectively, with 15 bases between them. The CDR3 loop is CASSYERFLLSTDTQYF. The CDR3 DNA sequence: TGTGCCAGCAGTTACGAGCGGTTCCTTCTTAGCACAGATACGCAGTATTTT.

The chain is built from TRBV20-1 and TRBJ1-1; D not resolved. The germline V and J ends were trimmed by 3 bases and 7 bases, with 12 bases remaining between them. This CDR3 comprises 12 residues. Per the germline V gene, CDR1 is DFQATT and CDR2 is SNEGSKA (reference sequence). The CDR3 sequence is CSASRHVYEAFF. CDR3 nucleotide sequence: TGCAGTGCTAGTAGACATGTCTATGAAGCTTTCTTT.

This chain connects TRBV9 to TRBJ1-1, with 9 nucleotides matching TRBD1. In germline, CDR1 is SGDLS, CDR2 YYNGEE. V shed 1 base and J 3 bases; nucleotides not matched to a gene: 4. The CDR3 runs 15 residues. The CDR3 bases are TGTGCCAGCAGCGTAACGGACAGGGGCTACACTGAAGCTTTCTTT. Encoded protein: CASSVTDRGYTEAFF. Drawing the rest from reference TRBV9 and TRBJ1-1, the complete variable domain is DSGVTQTPKHLITATGQRVTLRCSPRSGDLSVYWYQQSLDQGLQFLIQYYNGEERAKGNILERFSAQQFPDLHSELNLSSLELGDSALYFCASSVTDRGYTEAFFGQGTRLTVV.

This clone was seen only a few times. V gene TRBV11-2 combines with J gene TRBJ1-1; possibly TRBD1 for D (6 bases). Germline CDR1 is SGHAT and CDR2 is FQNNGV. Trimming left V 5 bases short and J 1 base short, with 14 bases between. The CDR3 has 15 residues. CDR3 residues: CASSAIRGPNTEAFF. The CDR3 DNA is TGTGCCAGCAGCGCTATCAGGGGCCCGAACACTGAAGCTTTCTTT. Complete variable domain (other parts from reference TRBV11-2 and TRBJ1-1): EAGVAQSPRYKIIEKRQSVAFWCNPISGHATLYWYQQILGQGPKLLIQFQNNGVVDDSQLPKDRFSAERLKGVDSTLKIQPAKLEDSAVYLCASSAIRGPNTEAFFGQGTRLTVV.

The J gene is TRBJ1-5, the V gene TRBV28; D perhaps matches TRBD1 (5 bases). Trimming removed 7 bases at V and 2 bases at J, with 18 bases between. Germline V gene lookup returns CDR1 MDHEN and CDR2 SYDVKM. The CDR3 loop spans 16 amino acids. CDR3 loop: CASTIPGRGGNQPQHF. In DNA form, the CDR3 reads TGTGCCAGCACTATTCCAGGGCGCGGGGGCAATCAGCCCCAGCATTTT.

In DNA form, the CDR3 reads TGTGCCAGGGTCAAGACTAGCGGGGGTTACCGCTCCTACAATGAGCAGTTCTTC. Protein product: CARVKTSGGYRSYNEQFF. The chain links TRBV6-4 to TRBJ2-1, with TRBD2 identical over 12 bases. Germline CDR1 reads MRHNA; CDR2 reads SNTAGT. This CDR3 region has 18 residues. J was trimmed by 0 bases and V by 9 bases; bases with no gene match: 12.

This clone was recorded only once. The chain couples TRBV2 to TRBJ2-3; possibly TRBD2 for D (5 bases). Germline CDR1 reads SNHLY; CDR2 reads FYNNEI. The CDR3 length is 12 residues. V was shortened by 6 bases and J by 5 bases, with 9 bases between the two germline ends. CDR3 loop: CASREDRDTQYF. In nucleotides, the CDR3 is TGTGCCAGCAGGGAGGATAGAGATACGCAGTATTTT.

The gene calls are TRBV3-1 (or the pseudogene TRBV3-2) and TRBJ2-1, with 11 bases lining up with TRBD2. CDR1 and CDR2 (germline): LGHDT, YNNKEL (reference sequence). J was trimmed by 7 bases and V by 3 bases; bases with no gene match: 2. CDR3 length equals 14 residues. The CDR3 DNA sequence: TGTGCCAGCAGCCACCTAGCGGGGGGAAATGAGCAGTTCTTC. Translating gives CASSHLAGGNEQFF.

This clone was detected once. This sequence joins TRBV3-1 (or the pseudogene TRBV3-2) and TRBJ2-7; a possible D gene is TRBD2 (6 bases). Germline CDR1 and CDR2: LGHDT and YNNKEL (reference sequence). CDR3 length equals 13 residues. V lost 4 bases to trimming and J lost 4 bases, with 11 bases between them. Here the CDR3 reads CASSPRGWYEQYF. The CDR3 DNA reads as TGTGCCAGCAGCCCCCGGGGGTGGTACGAGCAGTACTTC.

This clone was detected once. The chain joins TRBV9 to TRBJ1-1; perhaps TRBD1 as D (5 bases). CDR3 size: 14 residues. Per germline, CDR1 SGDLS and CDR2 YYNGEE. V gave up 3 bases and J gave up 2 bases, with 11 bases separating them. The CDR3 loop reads CASSGDSRNTEAFF. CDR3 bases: TGTGCCAGCAGCGGCGACAGCCGCAACACTGAAGCTTTCTTT. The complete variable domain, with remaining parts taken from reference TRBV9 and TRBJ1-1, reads DSGVTQTPKHLITATGQRVTLRCSPRSGDLSVYWYQQSLDQGLQFLIQYYNGEERAKGNILERFSAQQFPDLHSELNLSSLELGDSALYFCASSGDSRNTEAFFGQGTRLTVV.

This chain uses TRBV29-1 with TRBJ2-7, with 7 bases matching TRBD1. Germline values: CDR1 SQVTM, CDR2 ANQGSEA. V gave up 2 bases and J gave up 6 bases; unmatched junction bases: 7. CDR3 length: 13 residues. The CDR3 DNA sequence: TGCAGCGTTGAAAGGGGGCGAGGTCGCGAGCAGTACTTC. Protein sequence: CSVERGRGREQYF.

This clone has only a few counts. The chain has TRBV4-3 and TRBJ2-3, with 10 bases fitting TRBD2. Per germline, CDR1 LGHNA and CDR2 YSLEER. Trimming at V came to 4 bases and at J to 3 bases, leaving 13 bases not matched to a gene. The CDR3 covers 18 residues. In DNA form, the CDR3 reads TGCGCCAGCAGCCGTACCACTAGCGGGGAAGGCAAAACAGATACGCAGTATTTT. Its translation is CASSRTTSGEGKTDTQYF.

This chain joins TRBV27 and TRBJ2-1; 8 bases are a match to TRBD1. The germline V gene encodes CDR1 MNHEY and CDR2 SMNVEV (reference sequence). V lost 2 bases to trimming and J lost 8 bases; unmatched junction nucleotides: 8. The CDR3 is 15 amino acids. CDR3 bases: TGTGCCAGCAGTTTAAGGGCAGGGGGCTTCTATGAGCAGTTCTTC. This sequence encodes CASSLRAGGFYEQFF.

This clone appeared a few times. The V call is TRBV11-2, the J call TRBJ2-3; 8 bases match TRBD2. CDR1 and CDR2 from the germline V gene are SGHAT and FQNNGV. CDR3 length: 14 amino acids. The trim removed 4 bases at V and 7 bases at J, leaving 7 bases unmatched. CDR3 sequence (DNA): TGTGCCAGCAGCTCCCTTAGCGGGGACTATACGCAGTATTTT. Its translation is CASSSLSGDYTQYF. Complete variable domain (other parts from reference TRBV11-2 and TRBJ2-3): EAGVAQSPRYKIIEKRQSVAFWCNPISGHATLYWYQQILGQGPKLLIQFQNNGVVDDSQLPKDRFSAERLKGVDSTLKIQPAKLEDSAVYLCASSSLSGDYTQYFGPGTRLTVL.

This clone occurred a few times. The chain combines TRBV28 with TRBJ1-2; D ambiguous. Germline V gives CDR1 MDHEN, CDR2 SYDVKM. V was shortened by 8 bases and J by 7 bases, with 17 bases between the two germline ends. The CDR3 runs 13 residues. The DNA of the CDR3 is TGTGCCAGCGGCCCTAAAAGTAGAGGTGGCTACACCTTC. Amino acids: CASGPKSRGGYTF.

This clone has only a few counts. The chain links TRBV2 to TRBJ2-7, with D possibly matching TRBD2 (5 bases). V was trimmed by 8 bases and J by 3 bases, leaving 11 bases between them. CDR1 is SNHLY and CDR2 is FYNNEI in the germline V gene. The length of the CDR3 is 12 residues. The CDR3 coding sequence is TGTGCCAGCCAGAAAGGGAGCTACGAGCAGTACTTC. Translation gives CASQKGSYEQYF. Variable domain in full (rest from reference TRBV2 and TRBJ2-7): EPEVTQTPSHQVTQMGQEVILRCVPISNHLYFYWYRQILGQKVEFLVSFYNNEISEKSEIFDDQFSVERPDGSNFTLKIRSTKLEDSAMYFCASQKGSYEQYFGPGTRLTVT.

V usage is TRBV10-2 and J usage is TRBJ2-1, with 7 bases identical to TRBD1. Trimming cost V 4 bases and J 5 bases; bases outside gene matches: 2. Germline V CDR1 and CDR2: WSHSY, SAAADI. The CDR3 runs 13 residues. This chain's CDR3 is CASSVTGDNEQFF. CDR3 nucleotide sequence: TGCGCCAGCAGTGTCACAGGGGACAATGAGCAGTTCTTC.

The CDR3 coding sequence is TGTGCCAGCAGTTGGAGGGATTATCGCAATGAGCAGTTCTTC. It encodes CASSWRDYRNEQFF. The gene calls are TRBV27 and TRBJ2-1, with D tentatively TRBD2 (6 bases). Trimming left V 4 bases short and J 6 bases short, with 13 bases between. CDR1 MNHEY and CDR2 SMNVEV come from the germline V gene (reference sequence). The CDR3 is made up of 14 amino acids.

CDR3 coding DNA: TGTGCCAGCAGCTTGCCCACGGTAAACTATGGCTACACCTTC. It is translated as CASSLPTVNYGYTF. The rearrangement uses TRBV5-6 and TRBJ1-2; D gene uncertain. Germline loops: CDR1 SGHDT, CDR2 YYEEEE. V was cut by 1 base and J by 2 bases, with 9 bases left in between. This CDR3 has 14 amino acids. Full variable domain (rest looked up from reference TRBV5-6 and TRBJ1-2): DAGVTQSPTHLIKTRGQQVTLRCSPKSGHDTVSWYQQALGQGPQFIFQYYEEEERQRGNFPDRFSGHQFPNYSSELNVNALLLGDSALYLCASSLPTVNYGYTFGSGTRLTVV.

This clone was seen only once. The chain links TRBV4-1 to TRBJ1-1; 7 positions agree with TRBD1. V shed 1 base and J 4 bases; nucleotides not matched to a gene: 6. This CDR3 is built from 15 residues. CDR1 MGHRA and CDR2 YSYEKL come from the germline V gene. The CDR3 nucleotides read TGCGCCAGCAGCCAAGCTACTCCAGGGGGCACTGAAGCTTTCTTT. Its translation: CASSQATPGGTEAFF.